These 30 T cell receptor beta chains came from one sample sequenced in a study of OX40 agonist ivuxolimab in advanced cancers. Sequencing used immunoSEQ multiplex PCR; TCRdb keeps in-frame clones, though not all of them. The table records some 28,000 clones, approximately 86% of them present only once. The sample was CD4+ or CD8+ T cells sorted from blood, taken in a trial of the OX40 agonist ivuxolimab. The receptors derive from an adult with an advanced solid tumor such as melanoma, head and neck, liver or kidney cancer.

The CDR3 loop is CASSLTVAPTTYEQYF. The CDR3 DNA is TGTGCCAGCAGCTTAACGGTTGCGCCGACGACCTACGAGCAGTACTTC. This chain links TRBV11-2 with TRBJ2-7; D uncertain. Germline CDR1 reads SGHAT; CDR2 reads FQNNGV. CDR3 length: 16 residues. The ends were cut back, 2 bases at V and 2 bases at J, with 16 bases in the middle. The full variable domain, rest sourced from reference TRBV11-2 and TRBJ2-7, is EAGVAQSPRYKIIEKRQSVAFWCNPISGHATLYWYQQILGQGPKLLIQFQNNGVVDDSQLPKDRFSAERLKGVDSTLKIQPAKLEDSAVYLCASSLTVAPTTYEQYFGPGTRLTVT.

J is TRBJ1-5 and V is TRBV7-8; D call uncertain. The CDR3 has 15 residues. Germline CDR1 reads SGHVS; CDR2 reads FQNEAQ. Deletions cut 5 bases from V and 0 bases from J, with 11 bases between. CDR3: CASSTAFYSNQPQHF. The CDR3 nucleotides read TGTGCCAGCAGCACAGCGTTCTATAGCAATCAGCCCCAGCATTTT.

CDR3 loop: CASSEGNEQFF. The CDR3 bases are TGTGCCAGCAGTGAAGGCAATGAGCAGTTCTTC. The chain carries TRBV2 and TRBJ2-1, with D unclear. V lost 1 base and J 6 bases, leaving 1 base between the germline ends. The germline CDR1 and CDR2 sequences are SNHLY and FYNNEI. The CDR3 consists of 11 residues.

This chain links TRBV15 with TRBJ2-5, with 7 bases matching TRBD1. The germline V gene has CDR1 LNHNV and CDR2 YYDKDF (reference sequence). With 5 bases clipped from V and 4 bases from J, the junction kept 7 bases outside the gene matches. The CDR3 spans 14 residues. CDR3 loop: CATSDRTGGETQYF. For the CDR3, the DNA is TGTGCCACCAGCGACCGGACAGGAGGAGAGACCCAGTACTTC. Full variable domain (remainder filled in from reference TRBV15 and TRBJ2-5): DAMVIQNPRYQVTQFGKPVTLSCSQTLNHNVMYWYQQKSSQAPKLLFHYYDKDFNNEADTPDNFQSRRPNTSFCFLDIRSPGLGDTAMYLCATSDRTGGETQYFGPGTRLLVL.

The V gene is TRBV5-1, the J gene TRBJ2-5, with D possibly called TRBD1 or TRBD2 (5 bases each). The J call could be wrong; TRBJ2-7 is a better fit for the DNA end. From germline, CDR1 is SGHRS and CDR2 YFSETQ. The CDR3 loop spans 13 amino acids. CDR3 bases: TGCGCCAGCAGCTTGGGGGGACCCTACGAGCAGTACTTC. Its protein is CASSLGGPYEQYF.

The chain recombines TRBV30 with TRBJ2-6; possibly TRBD2 for D (5 bases). The CDR3 runs 14 residues. Trimming took 7 bases from V and 4 from J, leaving 14 bases between them. Germline CDR1 GTSNPN, CDR2 SVGIG (reference sequence). The DNA of the CDR3 is TGTGCCTCCCAGTCCCCGGGGGGGGCCAACGTCCTGACTTTC. Protein: CASQSPGGANVLTF.

V usage is TRBV6-5 and J usage is TRBJ2-7; D remains unclear. Germline V gene lookup returns CDR1 MNHEY and CDR2 SVGAGI. This CDR3 has 14 amino acids. Trimming removed 7 bases at V and 1 base at J, with 14 bases between. The CDR3 here is CASTILGGSYEQYF. CDR3 nucleotides: TGTGCCAGCACCATTCTCGGCGGATCCTACGAGCAGTACTTC.

This chain connects TRBV27 to TRBJ2-5; D might be TRBD1 (5 bases). Trimming removed 2 bases from V and 4 bases from J, with 11 bases in between. The germline gives CDR1 MNHEY, CDR2 SMNVEV (reference sequence). The CDR3 runs to 14 residues. In DNA, the CDR3 is TGTGCCAGCAGTTTAAATCCAGGGATAGAGACCCAGTACTTC. Translating gives CASSLNPGIETQYF.

The gene calls are TRBV5-4 and TRBJ2-7; 7 bases match TRBD1. Germline CDR1 and CDR2: SGHNT and YYREEE (reference sequence). CDR3 length: 15 amino acids. V trimming: 3 bases; J trimming: 3 bases; junction bases outside the gene matches: 9. The CDR3 region is CASSSPGQSIYEQYF. The CDR3 DNA is TGTGCCAGCAGCTCGCCGGGACAGAGTATCTACGAGCAGTACTTC. Variable domain in full (rest from reference TRBV5-4 and TRBJ2-7): ETGVTQSPTHLIKTRGQQVTLRCSSQSGHNTVSWYQQALGQGPQFIFQYYREEENGRGNFPPRFSGLQFPNYSSELNVNALELDDSALYLCASSSPGQSIYEQYFGPGTRLTVT.

The genes are TRBV19 and TRBJ1-4; D remains ambiguous. The CDR3 runs 15 residues. CDR1 and CDR2 from the germline V gene are LNHDA and SQIVND (reference sequence). Trimming removed 3 bases from V and 3 bases from J, with 11 bases in between. CDR3 protein: CASSIPEWSNEKLFF. CDR3 DNA sequence: TGTGCCAGTAGTATCCCTGAGTGGTCTAATGAAAAACTGTTTTTT. Full variable domain (missing parts from reference TRBV19 and TRBJ1-4): DGGITQSPKYLFRKEGQNVTLSCEQNLNHDAMYWYRQDPGQGLRLIYYSQIVNDFQKGDIAEGYSVSREKKESFPLTVTSAQKNPTAFYLCASSIPEWSNEKLFFGSGTQLSVL.

The chain uses TRBV21-1 and TRBJ2-7; TRBD1, the table's D call, lacks a check against the DNA. TRBV21-1 is termed a pseudogene. CDR3 size: 20 residues. In nucleotides, the CDR3 is TGTGCCAGCAGCAAAGTTTATCAGGGGGGTTCTGTTGTAGTATCCTACGAGCAGTACTTC. Protein product: CASSKVYQGGSVVVSYEQYF.

A single count supports this clone. The V gene is TRBV6-5, the J gene TRBJ2-7, with D possibly being TRBD2 (5 bases). Trimming cost V 4 bases and J 2 bases, with 15 bases left between them. Germline assignment: CDR1 MNHEY and CDR2 SVGAGI. The CDR3 length is 15 residues. In nucleotides, the CDR3 is TGTGCCAGCAGTTTGGAGGCCGGGGATACCTACGAGCAGTACTTC. Its protein is CASSLEAGDTYEQYF.

The chain employs TRBV5-1 and TRBJ2-5; TRBD1 matches 8 bases. The trim removed 6 bases at V and 5 bases at J, leaving 6 bases unmatched. CDR1 and CDR2 from the germline V gene are SGHRS and YFSETQ. The CDR3 sequence is 13 residues long. CDR3: CASMKDRAETQYF. CDR3 DNA: TGCGCCAGCATGAAGGACAGGGCGGAGACCCAGTACTTC. Looking up the rest from reference TRBV5-1 and TRBJ2-5 gives the full variable domain: KAGVTQTPRYLIKTRGQQVTLSCSPISGHRSVSWYQQTPGQGLQFLFEYFSETQRNKGNFPGRFSGRQFSNSRSEMNVSTLELGDSALYLCASMKDRAETQYFGPGTRLLVL.

The V call is TRBV9, the J call TRBJ2-2; D is tentatively TRBD1 or TRBD2 (6 bases each). Trimming took 0 bases from V and 5 from J, leaving 8 bases between them. Germline lookup yields CDR1 SGDLS and CDR2 YYNGEE. The CDR3 length is 14 residues. The CDR3 here is CASSVEGGTGELFF. In nucleotides, the CDR3 is TGTGCCAGCAGCGTAGAAGGGGGGACCGGGGAGCTGTTTTTT.

The chain has TRBV7-6 and TRBJ1-3, with unresolved D. V was cut by 5 bases and J by 0 bases, with 14 bases left in between. Germline V gene lookup returns CDR1 SGHVS and CDR2 FNYEAQ. This CDR3 has 16 residues. DNA of the CDR3: TGTGCCAGCAGCGTCGGTGGGGTGCGCTCTGGAAACACCATATATTTT. Translating it yields CASSVGGVRSGNTIYF.

The rearrangement uses TRBV15 and TRBJ2-5, with TRBD1 identical over 11 bases. Germline CDR1 is LNHNV and CDR2 is YYDKDF (reference sequence). The CDR3 contains 17 residues. The V segment lost 1 base and the J segment 1 base; nucleotides outside the gene matches: 5. Here the CDR3 reads CATSRGWTGGLQETQYF. CDR3 nucleotides: TGTGCCACCAGCAGAGGTTGGACAGGGGGCCTCCAAGAGACCCAGTACTTC. Full variable domain (rest looked up from reference TRBV15 and TRBJ2-5): DAMVIQNPRYQVTQFGKPVTLSCSQTLNHNVMYWYQQKSSQAPKLLFHYYDKDFNNEADTPDNFQSRRPNTSFCFLDIRSPGLGDTAMYLCATSRGWTGGLQETQYFGPGTRLLVL.

The CDR3 coding sequence is TGTGCCTGGAGTCCGCAGGGCTACGAGCAGTACTTC. Protein sequence: CAWSPQGYEQYF. This sequence joins TRBV30 and TRBJ2-7; TRBD1 might be the D (5 bases). There are 12 residues in the CDR3. Germline CDR1 and CDR2: GTSNPN and SVGIG (reference sequence). V gave up 2 bases and J gave up 3 bases, with 8 bases separating them.

J is TRBJ2-7 and V is TRBV6-5; D may match TRBD1 or TRBD2 (5 bases each). CDR1 MNHEY and CDR2 SVGAGI come from the germline V gene. This CDR3 spans 16 amino acids. V gave up 4 bases and J gave up 2 bases, with 18 bases separating them. Here the CDR3 reads CASSFDFGGATYEQYF. The CDR3 DNA reads TGTGCCAGCAGTTTCGATTTTGGGGGAGCGACCTACGAGCAGTACTTC.

The J gene is TRBJ2-1, the V gene TRBV27, with unresolved D. CDR3 length: 16 residues. Germline assignment: CDR1 MNHEY and CDR2 SMNVEV (reference sequence). Trimming removed 0 bases from V and 4 bases from J, with 13 bases in between. This chain's CDR3 is CASSLSSLVRYNEQFF. CDR3 DNA: TGTGCCAGCAGTTTATCGTCTCTAGTCCGATACAATGAGCAGTTCTTC.

This clone was seen a handful of times. The chain links TRBV13 to TRBJ2-2; 11 nucleotides match TRBD1. Germline lookup yields CDR1 PRHDT and CDR2 FYEKMQ (reference sequence). Trimming removed 4 bases from V and 6 bases from J; junction bases left unmatched: 10. CDR3 length: 17 amino acids. As DNA, the CDR3 is TGTGCCAGCAGCTCCTCGGACAGGGGGCTTGGAGCCGGGGAGCTGTTTTTT. It codes for CASSSSDRGLGAGELFF.

This chain connects TRBV27 to TRBJ2-5; D is possibly TRBD2 (5 bases). The ends were cut back, 5 bases at V and 1 base at J, with 14 bases in the middle. Germline V gene sequence: CDR1 MNHEY, CDR2 SMNVEV (reference sequence). The CDR3 totals 15 residues. The CDR3 DNA is TGTGCCAGCAGTACGCCACTAGGAGGCCAAGAGACCCAGTACTTC. Translated, it gives CASSTPLGGQETQYF.

The chain joins TRBV11-2 to TRBJ2-7, with no clear D. Germline CDR1 reads SGHAT; CDR2 reads FQNNGV. Trimming took off 5 bases at V and 3 bases at J, with 11 bases between the two ends. CDR3 length: 13 residues. In DNA, the CDR3 is TGTGCCAGCAGCGTCGCGGCCGACTACGAGCAGTACTTC. Translating gives CASSVAADYEQYF.

The rearrangement joins TRBV28 to TRBJ2-5; TRBD2 aligns across 13 bases. The V gene end was trimmed by 6 bases and the J gene end by 5 bases; junction bases not matched to a gene: 6. The CDR3 loop spans 15 amino acids. Germline loops: CDR1 MDHEN, CDR2 SYDVKM. The CDR3 DNA sequence: TGTGCCAGCAGCTCGACTAGCGGGGGGATGGAGACCCAGTACTTC. Protein product: CASSSTSGGMETQYF.

The CDR3 is CASSTQPVGGETQYF. The CDR3 nucleotides are TGTGCCAGCAGTACACAACCCGTGGGGGGGGAGACCCAGTACTTC. This chain uses TRBV27 with TRBJ2-5, with TRBD2 matching over 7 bases. The V gene end was trimmed by 5 bases and the J gene end by 5 bases; junction bases not matched to a gene: 11. CDR1 and CDR2 (germline): MNHEY, SMNVEV (reference sequence). The CDR3 extends over 15 amino acids.

The chain carries TRBV11-2 and TRBJ2-3; D is unclear. The germline V and J ends were trimmed by 1 base and 6 bases, with 5 bases remaining between them. The CDR3 runs to 12 residues. CDR1 SGHAT and CDR2 FQNNGV come from the germline V gene. The CDR3 here is CASSLVGDTQYF. The DNA of the CDR3 is TGTGCCAGCAGCTTAGTAGGGGATACGCAGTATTTT.

J is TRBJ1-1 and V is TRBV11-1; D is ambiguous. Germline V gives CDR1 SGHAT, CDR2 FQDESV (reference sequence). This CDR3 has 15 residues. V was shortened by 8 bases and J by 0 bases, with 16 bases between the two germline ends. DNA of the CDR3: TGTGCCAGCTGTTGTAACGGGGTAATGAACACTGAAGCTTTCTTT. Translating it yields CASCCNGVMNTEAFF.

This sequence joins TRBV28 and TRBJ2-7, with D maybe TRBD1 (6 bases). The V and J ends lost 7 bases and 7 bases respectively, with 20 bases between them. The CDR3 extends over 14 amino acids. Per the germline V gene, CDR1 is MDHEN and CDR2 is SYDVKM. The chain's CDR3 is CASTLQGSTGEQYF. The CDR3 region has the DNA TGTGCCAGCACCCTCCAGGGGAGCACGGGGGAGCAGTACTTC.

The chain employs TRBV19 and TRBJ1-5; D might be TRBD1 (6 bases). V was trimmed by 4 bases and J by 12 bases, leaving 16 bases between them. Germline loops: CDR1 LNHDA, CDR2 SQIVND (reference sequence). This CDR3 is 13 amino acids long. The chain's CDR3 is CASSNRAPIDQHF. The CDR3 DNA sequence: TGTGCCAGTAGTAACAGGGCCCCAATCGACCAGCATTTT.

This chain joins TRBV6-5 and TRBJ1-1; D uncertain. Trimming left V 2 bases short and J 0 bases short, with 10 bases between. The CDR3 runs 15 residues. Germline CDR1 MNHEY, CDR2 SVGAGI. Here the CDR3 DNA reads TGTGCCAGCAGTTACCTAAGGCCCATGAACACTGAAGCTTTCTTT. Its protein product is CASSYLRPMNTEAFF.

The sample holds one count of this clone. The V and J genes are TRBV4-1 and TRBJ2-1; 11 bases fit TRBD2. Germline assignment: CDR1 MGHRA and CDR2 YSYEKL. The CDR3 consists of 15 residues. V dropped 3 bases and J dropped 4; count of bases not matched to a gene: 2. The CDR3 reads CASSQTSGAYNEQFF. Written as DNA, the CDR3 is TGCGCCAGCAGCCAGACTAGCGGGGCATACAATGAGCAGTTCTTC.